The T cell receptor beta chain under discussion was sequenced for a study of T cell responses to AZD1222 COVID-19 vaccine. The CDR3 runs 14 residues. Trimming stripped 3 bases from V and 5 bases from J, with 14 bases between. CDR1 is SGHNT, CDR2 YYREEE, per germline (reference sequence). This table comes from immunoSEQ multiplex PCR, and its TCRdb copy is limited to in-frame clones, with some not included. Of more than 140,000 clones listed, roughly 93% are singletons. This material consisted of peripheral blood, taken on day 0 of MenACWY control vaccination. This TCR came from an adult in good health. The chain combines TRBV5-4 with TRBJ1-2; D ambiguous. The CDR3 region has the DNA TGTGCCAGCAGCTCTATGGGCAGCAAATATGGCTACACCTTC. It codes for CASSSMGSKYGYTF.